The rows below give T cell receptor beta chains drawn from one sample of a study of blood T cell repertoires in COVID-19. The repertoire was sequenced with immunoSEQ multiplex PCR; TCRdb's copy has only in-frame clones and lacks some. Of 70,000 to 90,000 clones listed, over 75% are singletons. Material: peripheral blood. Every receptor here comes from a human donor in a cohort sampled during active COVID-19. The CDR3 runs from the conserved cysteine through the conserved F or W. A D gene is named only where the DNA matches it firmly. Clone size appears in some rows only: once, few, many, or a class for an expanded clone.

TRBJ2-5 | . | . | TRBV18 | TGTGCCAGCTCAAGAGAGAACAGGGATGGCGAGACCCAGTACTTC | CASSRENRDGETQYF
TRBJ1-4 | . | . | TRBV15 | TGTGCCACCAGCAGAGATCCGACTTTAGGAGAAAAACTGTTTTTT | CATSRDPTLGEKLFF
TRBJ2-1 | TRBD2 | . | TRBV29-1 | TGCAGCGTTGTCTTGCCTAGCGGGGGGAATGAGCAGTTCTTC | CSVVLPSGGNEQFF
TRBJ2-7 | TRBD2 | . | TRBV9 | TGTGCCAGCAGCGTAGGGGCTAGCGGGGGCTACGAGCAGTACTTC | CASSVGASGGYEQYF
TRBJ2-2 | . | . | TRBV15 | TGTGCCACCAGCAGAGGTTGGGGGGACCCGGGCACCGGGGAGCTGTTTTTT | CATSRGWGDPGTGELFF
TRBJ2-1 | TRBD2 | . | TRBV10-2 | TGCGCCAGCCAGAAACTAGCGGGGGGTTACGAGCAGTTCTTC | CASQKLAGGYEQFF
TRBJ2-7 | TRBD2 | . | TRBV11-3 | TGTGCCAGCAGACCCGGGACTAGCGGGAGCTACGAGCAGTACTTC | CASRPGTSGSYEQYF
TRBJ2-1 | TRBD2 | . | TRBV7-7 | TGTGCTAGCAGCTCTTTAGGGACTAGCGGAAACAATGAGCAGTTCTTC | CASSSLGTSGNNEQFF
TRBJ1-4 | TRBD1 | . | TRBV27 | TGTGCCAGCAGCCTTGGACAGGGAGCAACTAATGAAAAACTGTTTTTT | CASSLGQGATNEKLFF
TRBJ1-2 | . | . | TRBV28 | TGTGCCAGCAGTTCCAACTCGGGGGGCGCTTATGGCTACACCTTC | CASSSNSGGAYGYTF
TRBJ1-2 | . | . | TRBV28 | TGTGCCAGCAGGGGGGCCAACTATGGCTACACCTTC | CASRGANYGYTF
TRBJ1-5 | . | . | TRBV2 | TGTGCCAGCAGTGGCTTCGGGCAGCCCCAGCATTTT | CASSGFGQPQHF
TRBJ2-1 | . | . | TRBV3-1/TRBV3-2 | TGTGCCAGCAGCCACCATTCCGGGATCGAGCAGTTCTTC | CASSHHSGIEQFF
TRBJ2-1 | . | . | TRBV11-3 | TGTGCCAGCAGCTTAGATGTGACTAGGAATGAGCAGTTCTTC | CASSLDVTRNEQFF
TRBJ2-1 | . | . | TRBV19 | TGTGCCAGTAGTCCCATTGCGCGGGATGTCTACAATGAGCAGTTCTTC | CASSPIARDVYNEQFF
TRBJ2-5 | TRBD2 | . | TRBV28 | TGTGCCAGCAGTTTCGGGGAAGCGGGAGTCGGTGAGACCCAGTACTTC | CASSFGEAGVGETQYF
TRBJ2-1 | . | once | TRBV9 | TGTGCCAGCAGCGTAGATTCGGGACAAGTTTACAATGAGCAGTTCTTC | CASSVDSGQVYNEQFF
TRBJ2-5 | . | . | TRBV3-1/TRBV3-2 | TGTGCCAGCAGCCTTACAGGGCGAGGGATCCAAGAGACCCAGTACTTC | CASSLTGRGIQETQYF
TRBJ1-1 | TRBD1 | . | TRBV9 | TGTGCCAGCAGCTTGGGTTCCGGGACAGGGAACACTGAAGCTTTCTTT | CASSLGSGTGNTEAFF
TRBJ1-2 | . | . | TRBV11-2 | TGTGCCAGCAGCTTACGGGACTATGGCTACACCTTC | CASSLRDYGYTF